This is a list of T cell receptor beta chains from one sample in a study of blood T cell repertoires in COVID-19. Measured with immunoSEQ multiplex PCR; TCRdb has only the in-frame clones, and not every one. The repertoire holds more than 120,000 clones, with 80% to 90% as singletons. The sequenced sample consisted of peripheral blood. The receptors here all came from a man aged 45-65 years who had recovered from COVID-19. Both conserved end residues are part of each CDR3. A D gene is named only where the DNA matches it firmly. Where a row states a size, it is once, few, many or the class of an expanded clone; other rows omit it.

clone_size d_call j_call v_call cdr3_aa cdr3_nt
- - TRBJ1-4 TRBV4-3 CASSQDGEVTNEKLFF TGCGCCAGCAGCCAAGACGGGGAGGTCACTAATGAAAAACTGTTTTTT
- TRBD1 TRBJ2-1 TRBV6-4 CASSDSTSRTGPYNEQFF TGTGCCAGCAGTGACTCGACGAGCAGGACAGGGCCATACAATGAGCAGTTCTTC
- - TRBJ1-6 TRBV30 CAWDASGSYNSPLHF TGTGCCTGGGACGCCTCGGGCTCCTATAATTCACCCCTCCACTTT
- - TRBJ2-1 TRBV29-1 CSVENLANSNEQFF TGCAGCGTTGAAAACCTAGCGAATTCTAATGAGCAGTTCTTC
once - TRBJ1-2 TRBV18 CASSPESGGSGYTF TGTGCCAGCTCACCAGAGTCGGGGGGCTCTGGCTACACCTTC
- TRBD1 TRBJ1-2 TRBV6-5 CASRSQGALDGYTF TGTGCCAGCAGGTCTCAGGGGGCGCTGGATGGCTACACCTTC
- TRBD1 TRBJ1-1 TRBV30 CAWRREGTGDGAFF TGTGCCTGGAGGAGGGAAGGGACAGGGGATGGAGCTTTCTTT
once TRBD1 TRBJ1-6 TRBV15 CATSSIDRDNSPLHF TGTGCCACCAGCAGTATAGACAGGGACAATTCACCCCTCCACTTT
- TRBD2 TRBJ2-3 TRBV5-1 CASSLELAGGKDTQYF TGCGCCAGCAGCTTGGAGCTAGCGGGGGGGAAAGATACGCAGTATTTT
- - TRBJ2-7 TRBV9 CASSVGSGKPYEQYF TGTGCCAGCAGCGTAGGTTCAGGGAAACCATACGAGCAGTACTTC
- - TRBJ2-3 TRBV5-5 CASSLDPSHSDTQYF TGTGCCAGCAGCTTGGATCCTAGCCACTCAGATACGCAGTATTTT
few - TRBJ1-1 TRBV19 CASSPRGHLNTEAFF TGTGCCAGTAGTCCTAGGGGACACCTGAACACTGAAGCTTTCTTT
- - TRBJ2-7 TRBV6-5 CASSYSIRGSYEQYF TGTGCCAGCAGTTACTCGATCAGGGGATCCTACGAGCAGTACTTC
- - TRBJ1-1 TRBV7-9 CASSPRGQNTEAFF TGTGCCAGCAGCCCCCGAGGCCAGAACACTGAAGCTTTCTTT
- TRBD2 TRBJ2-1 TRBV4-2 CASSQAHGGVGNEQFF TGTGCCAGCAGCCAAGCCCACGGGGGGGTTGGCAATGAGCAGTTCTTC
- TRBD2 TRBJ2-1 TRBV19 CASSPPLERGAYNEQFF TGTGCCAGTAGTCCTCCCCTGGAGCGGGGGGCTTACAATGAGCAGTTCTTC
- TRBD1 TRBJ1-2 TRBV4-1 CASRAEGQGATYGYTF TGCGCCAGCAGAGCCGAGGGACAGGGGGCTACCTATGGCTACACCTTC
- TRBD1 TRBJ1-1 TRBV30 CAWSLSGTGVRAFF TGTGCCTGGAGTCTCTCCGGGACAGGGGTTAGAGCTTTCTTT